This is a list of T cell receptor beta chains from one sample in a study of blood T cell repertoires in COVID-19. Clones were sequenced by immunoSEQ multiplex PCR, and TCRdb holds only the in-frame ones, with some missing. The sample lists some 250,000 clones; just under 90% were seen once. Specimen: PBMCs or T cells enriched from blood (not recorded which). All receptors derive from a woman aged 25 to 39 with acute COVID-19. Each CDR3 is given with its conserved first and last residue. The D gene is left open where the match is weak. Clone size, where shown, is once, few, many, or a class for clones that have expanded.

TRBJ2-5,TRBD2,TRBV9,.,TGTGCCAGCAGCGCGCCCCGGAATAGCGGGGGGCGCCAAGAGACCCAGTACTTC,CASSAPRNSGGRQETQYF
TRBJ2-1,.,TRBV28,.,TGTGCCAGCAGTGACACTAGCTGGAGCAATGAGCAGTTCTTC,CASSDTSWSNEQFF
TRBJ1-2,.,TRBV14,.,TGTGCCAGCAGCCAAGGCACAGCCGTTAACTATGGCTACACCTTC,CASSQGTAVNYGYTF
TRBJ2-7,.,TRBV10-3,.,TGTGCCATCAGTGAGAGACAGGCCGAGGGGGAGCAGTACTTC,CAISERQAEGEQYF
TRBJ1-5,TRBD1,TRBV4-1,.,TGCGCCAGCAGCCATGAGGGACAGGGCTATCAGCCCCAGCATTTT,CASSHEGQGYQPQHF
TRBJ1-2,.,TRBV18,.,TGTGCCAGCTCACCCGCGCGGGGGCTCTATGGCTACACCTTC,CASSPARGLYGYTF
TRBJ1-1,.,TRBV11-2,.,TGTGCCAGCAGCTGGCAGGCCACGAACACTGAAGCTTTCTTT,CASSWQATNTEAFF
TRBJ2-7,TRBD1,TRBV5-6,once,TGTGCCAGCAGCGTAGGGGGCACCGTCTCCTACGAGCAGTACTTC,CASSVGGTVSYEQYF
TRBJ2-7,.,TRBV6-5,.,TGTGCCAGCAGTTACTACGACAGACCCTACGAGCAGTACTTC,CASSYYDRPYEQYF
TRBJ1-1,TRBD1,TRBV18,once,TGTGCCAGCTCACCACCGTCCAGGGGGCCGAGCACTGAAGCTTTCTTT,CASSPPSRGPSTEAFF
TRBJ1-2,.,TRBV30,.,TGTGCCTGGAGTCCCCGGACTTCAGGCTACACCTTC,CAWSPRTSGYTF
TRBJ2-7,.,TRBV2,.,TGTGCCAGCCTTGACAGTCCCTACGAGCAGTACTTC,CASLDSPYEQYF
TRBJ1-1,.,TRBV7-8,.,TGTGCCAGCAGCTTAGGGTCCGGAGGGACTGAAGCTTTCTTT,CASSLGSGGTEAFF
TRBJ1-6,TRBD1,TRBV25-1,.,TGTGCCAGCAGTGAATATCAGGGGGTCAATTCACCCCTCCACTTT,CASSEYQGVNSPLHF
TRBJ1-1,.,TRBV27,.,TGTGCCACCGGGGGGGCTCGGGGTACGACTGAAGCTTTCTTT,CATGGARGTTEAFF
TRBJ2-1,TRBD2,TRBV18,.,TGTGCCAGCTCACCACCGGGACTAGCGGGGAACAATGAGCAGTTCTTC,CASSPPGLAGNNEQFF
TRBJ1-4,.,TRBV28,.,TGTGCCATAGGGGTAATGGGAACTAATGAAAAACTGTTTTTT,CAIGVMGTNEKLFF
TRBJ2-1,.,TRBV6-4,.,TGTGCCAGCAGTGACTCCGGGGACCCAGGGGATGAGCAGTTCTTC,CASSDSGDPGDEQFF
TRBJ2-7,.,TRBV10-3,.,TGTGCCATCAGTGGGGCGGGAAGGGAGCAGTACTTC,CAISGAGREQYF
TRBJ2-5,.,TRBV5-1,.,TGCGCCAGCGGGCAATCGGGGGATGGGGAGACCCAGTACTTC,CASGQSGDGETQYF
TRBJ1-1,.,TRBV7-9,.,TGTGCCAGCAGCTCCACAGTTATGCTCTTT,CASSSTVMLF
TRBJ2-1,TRBD1,TRBV29-1,once,TGCAGCGTAAGAGGGGGCATCTACAATGAGCAGTTCTTC,CSVRGGIYNEQFF
TRBJ2-1,.,TRBV10-2,once,TGCGCCAGCAGAACCGGGTTCTACAATGAGCAGTTCTTC,CASRTGFYNEQFF
TRBJ2-7,.,TRBV5-1,many,TGCGCCAGCAGCCTGGTGTGGGCCCCCTTCTACGAGCAGTACTTC,CASSLVWAPFYEQYF
TRBJ1-4,.,TRBV23-1,.,TGCGCCAGCAGACATTCGCAGGAGGGGCGGAATGAAAAACTGTTTTTT,CASRHSQEGRNEKLFF
TRBJ1-2,TRBD1,TRBV7-9,.,TGTGCCAGCAGCCCCGACGGACAGGGGAACTATGGCTACACCTTC,CASSPDGQGNYGYTF
TRBJ1-2,TRBD1,TRBV19,.,TGTGCCAGTAGTACTGGGACAGCCTATGGCTACACCTTC,CASSTGTAYGYTF
TRBJ2-7,TRBD1,TRBV10-3,.,TGTGCCATATCGAGGACAGGGGGATACGAGCAGTACTTC,CAISRTGGYEQYF
TRBJ2-2,.,TRBV19,.,TGTGCTACCTGGGGGGGCAGGGACACCGGGGAGCTGTTTTTT,CATWGGRDTGELFF
TRBJ2-7,.,TRBV12-3/TRBV12-4,.,TGTGCCAGCAGTACCTCCGACAGGTACGAGCAGTACTTC,CASSTSDRYEQYF
TRBJ2-7,.,TRBV7-2,once,TGTGCCAGCAGCTTATATAGAGGGAATCCCTACGAGCAGTACTTC,CASSLYRGNPYEQYF
TRBJ1-5,.,TRBV4-1,few,TGCGCCAGCAGCCAAGTCCGGGGGGCTAGCAATCAGCCCCAGCATTTT,CASSQVRGASNQPQHF
TRBJ2-7,TRBD2,TRBV4-3,.,TGCGCCAGCAGCGCACTTAGAACGGGGGGGACCTACGAGCAGTACTTC,CASSALRTGGTYEQYF
TRBJ2-3,TRBD2,TRBV24-1,once,TGTGCCACCAGTGATCCGGGGGGGCGCTACACAGATACGCAGTATTTT,CATSDPGGRYTDTQYF
TRBJ1-2,.,TRBV6-5,few,TGTGCCAGCAGACTCACGATGCAGGGATTCTATGGCTACACCTTC,CASRLTMQGFYGYTF
TRBJ1-2,.,TRBV5-4,.,TGTGCCAGCAGCTTGGGGCAGCCTAGTAACTATGGCTACACCTTC,CASSLGQPSNYGYTF
TRBJ1-1,.,TRBV9,.,TGTGCCAGCAGCGCCCTAGGAAACACTGAAGCTTTCTTT,CASSALGNTEAFF
TRBJ2-2,.,TRBV7-2,.,TGTGCCAGCAGCTCGACAGGCCCGAACACCGGGGAGCTGTTTTTT,CASSSTGPNTGELFF
TRBJ2-7,TRBD1,TRBV3-1/TRBV3-2,.,TGTGCCAGCAGCCCGGACAGGGCTTACGAGCAGTACTTC,CASSPDRAYEQYF
TRBJ1-5,TRBD1,TRBV28,.,TGTGCCAGCAGCTCCAGACAGGGTGGATTCAATCAGCCCCAGCATTTT,CASSSRQGGFNQPQHF
TRBJ1-4,.,TRBV5-6,.,TGTGCCAGCAGTTTGGGGGGCTCAAGTGAAAAACTGTTTTTT,CASSLGGSSEKLFF
TRBJ2-2,TRBD1,TRBV5-6,.,TGTGCCAGCAGCTGGGGACAGGGGGCCACCGGGGAGCTGTTTTTT,CASSWGQGATGELFF
TRBJ1-2,.,TRBV24-1,.,TGTGCCACCAGTGGGGCACCATTCTATGGCTACACCTTC,CATSGAPFYGYTF
TRBJ2-1,TRBD2,TRBV4-3,.,TGCGCCAGCAGCCAAGGCGCAGGACTAGCAAATCCTAGGGGGCAGTTCTTC,CASSQGAGLANPRGQFF
TRBJ2-1,.,TRBV5-1,.,TGCGCCAGCAGCTTGGTAGGGGCGGGGGAGCAGTTCTTC,CASSLVGAGEQFF
TRBJ2-5,.,TRBV7-2,.,TGTGCCAGCAGCCCGGCAGGGATACAAGAGACCCAGTACTTC,CASSPAGIQETQYF
TRBJ1-5,.,TRBV7-3,.,TGTGCCAGCAGCTTAACGGAACGGGGAGGGATAGGGAATCAGCCCCAGCATTTT,CASSLTERGGIGNQPQHF
TRBJ1-1,.,TRBV2,.,TGTGCCAGCAGTGCTAGGCTTAGAAGGACTGAAGCTTTCTTT,CASSARLRRTEAFF
TRBJ1-5,.,TRBV19,few,TGTGCCAGTAGTCCCGGGACAAGTGGGTATAGCAATCAGCCCCAGCATTTT,CASSPGTSGYSNQPQHF
TRBJ2-2,TRBD2,TRBV10-3,.,TGTGCCAGCAACGAAGCGGGGGCAAACACCGGGGAGCTGTTTTTT,CASNEAGANTGELFF
TRBJ1-3,.,TRBV20-1,.,TGCAGTGCTCCTTCTGGAAACACCATATATTTT,CSAPSGNTIYF
TRBJ2-3,TRBD1,TRBV10-3,.,TGTGCCATCAGCTTGGACAGGCGGCCAGATACGCAGTATTTT,CAISLDRRPDTQYF